These 24 T cell receptor beta chains share one sample of origin, sequenced in a study of blood T cell repertoires in COVID-19. The method was immunoSEQ multiplex PCR; TCRdb's version includes in-frame clones alone and lacks a portion of them. Seen here are almost 80,000 clones, around nine tenths observed once, and the top ten hold around 0.77%. The sample was peripheral blood. These receptors were collected from a woman of 80 years or more with acute or convalescent COVID-19.

This clone has a single count. The V gene is TRBV7-3, the J gene TRBJ2-1; D may be TRBD2 (5 bases). Looked up from germline, CDR1 is SGHTA and CDR2 is FQGTGA. V was pared by 2 bases and J by 2 bases, with 10 bases between. This CDR3 is 15 amino acids long. CDR3 in DNA: TGTGCCAGCAGCTTAGGGAGCGCGCCCTACAATGAGCAGTTCTTC. Protein product: CASSLGSAPYNEQFF.

V gene TRBV18 combines with J gene TRBJ1-1; the D is unclear. This CDR3 spans 14 amino acids. Germline lookup yields CDR1 KGHSH and CDR2 LQKENI. V gave up 2 bases and J gave up 0 bases, with 7 bases separating them. The CDR3 sequence is CASSPARVNTEAFF. DNA of the CDR3: TGTGCCAGCTCACCAGCCCGGGTGAACACTGAAGCTTTCTTT.

On this clone itself: Distinct nucleotide sequences in the sample also encode this CDR3. The V and J genes are TRBV5-1 and TRBJ2-2; D unresolved. CDR1 and CDR2 (germline): SGHRS, YFSETQ. Trimming removed 0 bases from V and 2 bases from J, with 8 bases in between. The CDR3 is 15 amino acids. Here the CDR3 reads CASSLGGRNTGELFF. CDR3 DNA sequence: TGCGCCAGCAGCTTGGGTGGCAGAAACACCGGGGAGCTGTTTTTT.

The chain recombines TRBV14 with TRBJ1-3, with D unclear. The V end was cut by 2 bases, the J end by 0 bases, with 11 bases between. The CDR3 is 16 residues long. The germline V gene encodes CDR1 SGHDN and CDR2 FVKESK. The CDR3 here is CASSQLRGISGNTIYF. The CDR3, as DNA: TGTGCCAGCAGCCAATTACGGGGAATCTCTGGAAACACCATATATTTT. The whole variable domain, remainder taken from reference TRBV14 and TRBJ1-3, is EAGVTQFPSHSVIEKGQTVTLRCDPISGHDNLYWYRRVMGKEIKFLLHFVKESKQDESGMPNNRFLAERTGGTYSTLKVQPAELEDSGVYFCASSQLRGISGNTIYFGEGSWLTVV.

The chain is built from TRBV3-1 (or the pseudogene TRBV3-2) and TRBJ2-2; 14 nucleotides match TRBD2. Germline V gives CDR1 LGHDT, CDR2 YNNKEL (reference sequence). The V and J ends lost 1 base and 4 bases, in that order; junction bases with no gene match: 5. The CDR3 has 18 amino acids. The CDR3 region is CASSQATSGRAGTGELFF. The CDR3 DNA sequence: TGTGCCAGCAGCCAAGCGACTAGCGGGAGGGCCGGCACCGGGGAGCTGTTTTTT.

CDR3 sequence: CASSPTTGTSGTDTQYF. The CDR3 bases are TGTGCCAGCAGCCCAACTACTGGGACTAGCGGGACAGATACGCAGTATTTT. This chain links TRBV11-2 with TRBJ2-3; TRBD2 matches at 12 bases. The junction had 9 bases not matched to a gene; V was cut back by 5 bases and J by 3 bases. The CDR3 is 17 residues long. Germline values: CDR1 SGHAT, CDR2 FQNNGV.

The J gene is TRBJ1-2, the V gene TRBV5-4; D not resolved. This CDR3 comprises 13 residues. V was cut by 4 bases and J by 3 bases, with 10 bases left in between. Germline CDR1 SGHNT, CDR2 YYREEE (reference sequence). CDR3: CASSRGLDYGYTF. DNA of the CDR3: TGTGCCAGCAGCCGAGGATTAGACTATGGCTACACCTTC.

The V gene is TRBV4-2, the J gene TRBJ2-2; 9 bases match TRBD2. V shed 3 bases and J 3 bases; nucleotides not matched to a gene: 5. CDR3 length: 16 residues. Germline V gives CDR1 LGHNA, CDR2 YNFKEQ. The CDR3 DNA is TGTGCCAGCAGCCACGAGGGCGGGGGGGACACCGGGGAGCTGTTTTTT. This translates into CASSHEGGGDTGELFF.

The chain has TRBV5-1 and TRBJ2-7, with D tentatively TRBD1 (5 bases). Per the germline V gene, CDR1 is SGHRS and CDR2 is YFSETQ. V shed 6 bases and J shed 2 bases, with 12 bases lying between them. The CDR3 runs 13 residues. CDR3 sequence reads: CASKDQGAYEQYF. The CDR3 DNA is TGCGCCAGCAAAGACCAGGGCGCCTACGAGCAGTACTTC.

The chain recombines TRBV15 with TRBJ1-3, with 7 nucleotides matching TRBD1. Trimming cost V 4 bases and J 4 bases; bases outside gene matches: 7. The CDR3 covers 15 residues. In germline, CDR1 is LNHNV, CDR2 YYDKDF (reference sequence). CDR3 in DNA: TGTGCCACCAGCACCTTCGAGGGGGCCGGAAACACCATATATTTT. It translates to CATSTFEGAGNTIYF.

The chain has TRBV6-1 and TRBJ1-2, with no clear D. CDR1 and CDR2 from the germline V gene are MNHNS and SASEGT. Trimming took off 0 bases at V and 4 bases at J, with 15 bases between the two ends. The CDR3 length is 16 residues. For the CDR3, the DNA is TGTGCCAGCAGTGAAGCGGCGGCAAGGTCTAGCTATGGCTACACCTTC. The encoded protein is CASSEAAARSSYGYTF.

The chain couples TRBV19 to TRBJ2-7; 13 nucleotides line up with TRBD2. CDR1 and CDR2 (germline): LNHDA, SQIVND (reference sequence). The V and J ends lost 9 bases and 6 bases, in that order; junction bases with no gene match: 11. CDR3 length equals 15 residues. The CDR3 sequence is CASGRGLAGLVEQYF. In nucleotides, the CDR3 is TGTGCCAGCGGAAGGGGACTAGCGGGACTGGTCGAGCAGTACTTC.

The chain couples TRBV3-1 (or the pseudogene TRBV3-2) to TRBJ2-5; 12 bases are a match to TRBD2. CDR3 length: 16 residues. J lost 5 bases, V lost 1 base, and 5 bases had no gene match. Germline V gives CDR1 LGHDT, CDR2 YNNKEL (reference sequence). CDR3 amino acids: CASSQVRLAGAETQYF. The DNA for the CDR3 is TGTGCCAGCAGCCAAGTGAGACTAGCGGGGGCGGAGACCCAGTACTTC.

The chain uses TRBV7-6 and TRBJ2-1; 9 bases line up with TRBD2. The germline CDR1 and CDR2 sequences are SGHVS and FNYEAQ. CDR3 size: 18 residues. J lost 6 bases, V lost 5 bases, and 17 bases had no gene match. The CDR3 DNA follows: TGTGCCAGCAGCCCCCTAGGGCGGGGGGGACCCGGGGGCAATGAGCAGTTCTTC. Protein: CASSPLGRGGPGGNEQFF.

The chain carries TRBV7-7 and TRBJ2-3; TRBD2 matches at 11 bases. V shed 2 bases and J 4 bases; nucleotides not matched to a gene: 2. CDR1 is SSHAT, CDR2 FNYEAQ, per germline (reference sequence). This CDR3 is built from 15 residues. The CDR3 protein is CASSLLAGGADTQYF. The CDR3 DNA sequence: TGTGCCAGCAGCTTACTAGCGGGGGGAGCAGATACGCAGTATTTT.

This rearrangement joins TRBV19 to TRBJ1-2; D remains ambiguous. CDR3 size: 16 residues. Trimming shortened V by 4 bases and J by 4 bases, and 19 bases separated the two germline ends. Germline CDR1 reads LNHDA; CDR2 reads SQIVND (reference sequence). The CDR3 DNA reads TGTGCCAGTAGTAAAACCCCGGGAGGGATGATCTATGGCTACACCTTC. The encoded protein is CASSKTPGGMIYGYTF.

The chain combines TRBV5-1 with TRBJ2-3; possible D gene TRBD2, 6 bases. Trimming cost V 3 bases and J 6 bases, with 14 bases left between them. Germline CDR1 SGHRS, CDR2 YFSETQ. The CDR3 consists of 14 residues. The CDR3 region is CASSSTSGGDTQYF. The DNA of the CDR3 is TGCGCCAGCAGCTCGACAAGTGGGGGGGATACGCAGTATTTT.

This clone was detected once. This chain joins TRBV7-2 and TRBJ2-3; possible D gene TRBD2, 6 bases. The V gene lost 5 bases and the J gene lost 0 bases, with 18 bases spanning the gap. Germline assignment: CDR1 SGHTA and CDR2 FQGNSA. The CDR3 is 17 residues long. In DNA, the CDR3 is TGTGCCAGCAGCCCCGGGCGGAGGGGACCTAGCACAGATACGCAGTATTTT. Protein sequence: CASSPGRRGPSTDTQYF.

This chain joins TRBV18 and TRBJ1-4; D uncertain. The length of the CDR3 is 14 residues. V lost 3 bases and J 3 bases, leaving 8 bases between the germline ends. Germline-derived CDR1 and CDR2 are KGHSH and LQKENI. This CDR3 reads CASSPSVSNEKLFF. The CDR3 nucleotides are TGTGCCAGCTCACCTTCGGTGTCTAATGAAAAACTGTTTTTT.

The chain combines TRBV5-4 with TRBJ2-1; TRBD2 matches at 7 bases. This CDR3 spans 15 amino acids. Germline trimming cut 0 bases from V and 8 bases from J; bases unmatched to any gene: 8. Germline CDR1 and CDR2: SGHNT and YYREEE (reference sequence). The CDR3 here is CASSLAWTRFDEQFF. The CDR3 coding sequence is TGTGCCAGCAGCTTGGCCTGGACTAGGTTCGATGAGCAGTTCTTC.

The J gene is TRBJ1-2, the V gene TRBV4-2; unclear D gene. The germline V and J ends were trimmed by 1 base and 2 bases, with 11 bases remaining between them. Germline CDR1 is LGHNA and CDR2 is YNFKEQ. The CDR3 length is 15 residues. The chain's CDR3 is CASSQAQTENYGYTF. DNA for the CDR3: TGTGCCAGCAGCCAAGCCCAAACAGAAAACTATGGCTACACCTTC.

The chain uses TRBV3-1 (or the pseudogene TRBV3-2) and TRBJ1-3; tentative D call: TRBD1 (5 bases). Trimming removed 4 bases at V and 1 base at J, with 17 bases between. From germline, CDR1 is LGHDT and CDR2 YNNKEL (reference sequence). The CDR3 has 17 residues. The CDR3 DNA follows: TGTGCCAGCAGCCCGGACCTCGGGACTTGGTCTGGAAACACCATATATTTT. Translation: CASSPDLGTWSGNTIYF.

The chain couples TRBV6-5 to TRBJ2-3, with TRBD1 identical over 8 bases. The germline V gene encodes CDR1 MNHEY and CDR2 SVGAGI. The trim removed 6 bases at V and 4 bases at J, leaving 6 bases unmatched. CDR3 length equals 14 residues. The CDR3 nucleotides read TGTGCCAGCAGCGGACAGGGAATCGCAGATACGCAGTATTTT. This translates into CASSGQGIADTQYF.

This clone has more than one count but fewer than ten. The V call is TRBV9, the J call TRBJ2-2; no clear D. The V gene's germline CDR1 is SGDLS and CDR2 YYNGEE. The CDR3 runs 13 residues. V was pared by 4 bases and J by 6 bases, with 10 bases between. As DNA, the CDR3 is TGTGCCAGCAGCTTCCTAAGCGCCGGGGAGCTGTTTTTT. This translates into CASSFLSAGELFF. The variable domain in full, with the rest retrieved from reference TRBV9 and TRBJ2-2, is DSGVTQTPKHLITATGQRVTLRCSPRSGDLSVYWYQQSLDQGLQFLIQYYNGEERAKGNILERFSAQQFPDLHSELNLSSLELGDSALYFCASSFLSAGELFFGEGSRLTVL.